The 20 T cell receptor beta chains in this list originate from one sample, sequenced in a study of shared clonotypes between healthy human individuals. Generated by immunoSEQ multiplex PCR, the TCRdb table keeps only in-frame clones and is missing some. The table records 1.5 million to 2.5 million clones, over 85% of them present only once. CD8 cells classed as naive were CD45RO-negative and positively selected for CCR7, excluding terminally differentiated effector memory CD45RA+ cells. The specimen was naive CD8+ T cells sorted from blood. The receptors were sampled from a man aged 18 to 35 in good health.

This chain joins TRBV10-2 and TRBJ2-7, with TRBD1 identical over 11 bases. The CDR3 runs 18 residues. Germline V gene sequence: CDR1 WSHSY, CDR2 SAAADI. V lost 7 bases, J lost 0 bases, and 14 bases stayed unmatched. CDR3 sequence: CASNDPGTGGPYSYEQYF. DNA of the CDR3: TGCGCCAGCAATGATCCCGGGACAGGGGGGCCGTACTCCTACGAGCAGTACTTC.

The rearrangement uses TRBV19 and TRBJ2-2; no reliable D call. V lost 3 bases and J 4 bases, leaving 12 bases between the germline ends. CDR1 LNHDA and CDR2 SQIVND come from the germline V gene (reference sequence). The CDR3 totals 15 residues. CDR3 loop: CASSIPNEATGELFF. Here the CDR3 DNA reads TGTGCCAGTAGTATCCCCAACGAGGCCACCGGGGAGCTGTTTTTT.

The V and J genes are TRBV7-8 and TRBJ2-2; D is undetermined. Germline V gives CDR1 SGHVS, CDR2 FQNEAQ. CDR3 length: 13 residues. V lost 2 bases, J lost 4 bases, and 5 bases lay in between. CDR3 loop: CASSLLVTGELFF. The CDR3 DNA follows: TGTGCCAGCAGCTTATTGGTCACCGGGGAGCTGTTTTTT.

This clone was counted a single time. The V gene is TRBV5-1, the J gene TRBJ2-5; a weak D match, TRBD2 (6 bases). Trimming removed 2 bases from V and 3 bases from J, with 11 bases in between. CDR1 and CDR2 (germline): SGHRS, YFSETQ. The CDR3 is 14 amino acids. CDR3 loop: CASSLGLSKETQYF. The DNA for the CDR3 is TGCGCCAGCAGCTTAGGACTATCTAAAGAGACCCAGTACTTC.

The chain combines TRBV13 with TRBJ1-2, with 9 bases matching TRBD1. This CDR3 has 14 amino acids. Germline V gene sequence: CDR1 PRHDT, CDR2 FYEKMQ (reference sequence). The V segment lost 5 bases and the J segment 8 bases; nucleotides outside the gene matches: 9. The CDR3 DNA is TGTGCCAGCAGCGGTGACAGGGGGTTGGTCGGCTACACCTTC. Residues: CASSGDRGLVGYTF.

The J gene is TRBJ2-7, the V gene TRBV5-1; 8 bases are a match to TRBD2. Looked up from germline, CDR1 is SGHRS and CDR2 is YFSETQ. This CDR3 comprises 15 residues. After removal of 4 bases from V and 4 bases from J, the junction contained 10 bases not matched to a gene. Written as DNA, the CDR3 is TGCGCCAGCAGCCAATTCACGGGGGGGCAGTACGAGCAGTACTTC. Amino acids: CASSQFTGGQYEQYF.

This clone has just a few counts. This chain joins TRBV6-1 and TRBJ1-1, with 9 positions matching TRBD1. CDR1 and CDR2 from the germline V gene are MNHNS and SASEGT. This CDR3 comprises 14 residues. J lost 4 bases, V lost 7 bases, and 7 bases had no gene match. This CDR3 is CASKVTGGGTEAFF. The CDR3 DNA sequence: TGTGCCAGCAAAGTAACAGGGGGCGGCACTGAAGCTTTCTTT.

The chain links TRBV7-9 to TRBJ2-7, with TRBD1 matching 7 bases. Germline V gene lookup returns CDR1 SEHNR and CDR2 FQNEAQ (reference sequence). CDR3 size: 17 residues. The V and J ends lost 5 bases and 3 bases, in that order; junction bases with no gene match: 16. The CDR3 region has the DNA TGTGCCAGCAGCCCGCCCACCCCGAGGGGGCGCGTCTACGAGCAGTACTTC. Protein product: CASSPPTPRGRVYEQYF.

J is TRBJ2-2 and V is TRBV28; D is unclear. The length of the CDR3 is 12 residues. V dropped 7 bases and J dropped 4 bases, with 7 bases sitting between them. Germline lookup yields CDR1 MDHEN and CDR2 SYDVKM. The DNA of the CDR3 is TGTGCCAGCAACGACGGCACCGGGGAGCTGTTTTTT. Amino acid sequence: CASNDGTGELFF.

V and J are TRBV7-9 and TRBJ1-4; D remains unclear. Germline V CDR1 and CDR2: SEHNR, FQNEAQ (reference sequence). The germline V and J ends were trimmed by 1 base and 12 bases, with 18 bases remaining between them. The CDR3 loop spans 15 amino acids. The CDR3 protein is CASSLVGSPRLELFF. CDR3 in DNA: TGTGCCAGCAGCTTAGTAGGTAGTCCCCGTTTGGAACTGTTTTTT.

The chain employs TRBV4-3 and TRBJ2-7; 10 bases are shared with TRBD2. Trimming took 1 base from V and 6 from J; bases not matched to a gene: 9. From germline, CDR1 is LGHNA and CDR2 YSLEER. This CDR3 region has 16 residues. The CDR3 DNA follows: TGCGCCAGCAGCCAAGGCCTAGCGGGAGAGATAACCGAGCAGTACTTC. Translated: CASSQGLAGEITEQYF.

V and J are TRBV7-9 and TRBJ2-3; D gene uncertain. Germline V CDR1 and CDR2: SEHNR, FQNEAQ (reference sequence). This CDR3 region has 15 residues. V lost 0 bases and J 4 bases, leaving 11 bases between the germline ends. DNA of the CDR3: TGTGCCAGCAGCTTAGCCCCCTTGGGGTCAGATACGCAGTATTTT. It yields the protein CASSLAPLGSDTQYF.

The chain recombines TRBV7-3 with TRBJ2-1; D is unclear. The CDR3 is 11 residues long. Trimming took 5 bases from V and 7 from J, leaving 6 bases between them. Germline V gives CDR1 SGHTA, CDR2 FQGTGA. The CDR3 sequence: CASSGSNEQFF. CDR3 nucleotide sequence: TGTGCCAGCAGCGGGTCGAATGAGCAGTTCTTC.

For the CDR3, the DNA is TGTGCCAATCAACGGGGCCATGAGCAGTTCTTC. Translated, it gives CANQRGHEQFF. The chain employs TRBV2 and TRBJ2-1; TRBD1 or TRBD2 may be the D gene (5 bases each). The CDR3 covers 11 residues. Germline V CDR1 and CDR2: SNHLY, FYNNEI. The V end was cut by 10 bases, the J end by 8 bases, with 12 bases between.

The CDR3 DNA reads as TGCGCCAGCAGCCAAGAGTGGGCAGGGGACGAGACCCAGTACTTC. Its translation: CASSQEWAGDETQYF. V usage is TRBV4-3 and J usage is TRBJ2-5; D is perhaps TRBD1 (6 bases). The CDR3 is 15 amino acids. The V gene's germline CDR1 is LGHNA and CDR2 YSLEER. The ends were cut back, 0 bases at V and 5 bases at J, with 13 bases in the middle.

The chain has TRBV9 and TRBJ1-2; D unresolved. This CDR3 is built from 10 residues. Germline loops: CDR1 SGDLS, CDR2 YYNGEE. The V and J ends lost 3 bases and 9 bases respectively, with 6 bases between them. The CDR3 DNA reads TGTGCCAGCAGCGGAAAAAGCTACACCTTC. Its protein is CASSGKSYTF.

In regard to this clone: This same CDR3 is encoded by further DNA sequences in the sample. The chain recombines TRBV4-1 with TRBJ2-7; 8 bases fit TRBD1. J lost 2 bases, V lost 0 bases, and 3 bases had no gene match. Germline V gene sequence: CDR1 MGHRA, CDR2 YSYEKL. CDR3 length: 15 amino acids. The CDR3 region is CASSQERQGTYEQYF. In nucleotides, the CDR3 is TGCGCCAGCAGCCAAGAACGACAGGGGACCTACGAGCAGTACTTC.

The CDR3 spells CASSHLTGMGIGEQYF. CDR3 bases: TGCGCCAGCAGCCATTTAACAGGGATGGGAATTGGCGAGCAGTACTTC. The chain combines TRBV4-1 with TRBJ2-7; D perhaps matches TRBD1 (6 bases). The V end lost 3 bases, the J end lost 6 bases, and 21 bases lay between the germline ends. The germline V gene encodes CDR1 MGHRA and CDR2 YSYEKL. This CDR3 is built from 16 residues.

This rearrangement joins TRBV11-2 to TRBJ2-7, with TRBD1 matching over 7 bases. The germline V gene has CDR1 SGHAT and CDR2 FQNNGV. Trimming at V came to 10 bases and at J to 5 bases, leaving 14 bases not matched to a gene. This CDR3 contains 14 residues. The CDR3 spells CATLPIEGAHEQYF. The CDR3 DNA is TGTGCCACCTTACCAATCGAGGGGGCCCACGAGCAGTACTTC.

The V call is TRBV4-1, the J call TRBJ2-1; 11 nucleotides match TRBD2. CDR3 length: 18 amino acids. CDR1 and CDR2 (germline): MGHRA, YSYEKL. The V gene end was trimmed by 1 base and the J gene end by 8 bases; junction bases not matched to a gene: 13. The CDR3 protein is CASSQALGRLAGYHEQFF. The CDR3, as DNA: TGCGCCAGCAGCCAAGCCCTAGGCAGACTAGCGGGGTATCATGAGCAGTTCTTC.